One and the same sample provided the 17 T cell receptor beta chains below, sequenced in a study of T-cell reconstitution after alpha-beta-depleted transplantation in children. Unique molecular identifiers were incorporated during preparation of the TCRbeta library. Each CDR3 protein is one row after TCRdb ran MiXCR on the PCR reads. The sample lists hundreds of thousands of distinct CDR3 sequences, about 10% seen once, with around 2% in the top ten. Here the sequenced sample was PBMCs, taken before TCRalphabeta/CD19-depleted stem cell transplant. Receptors were obtained from a child younger than 10 with inherited bone marrow failure, due to receive a stem cell transplant.

This clonotype was seen ten or more times. The chain combines TRBV6-2 or TRBV6-3 with TRBJ1-1, with D hard to call. Trimming removed 2 bases from V and 0 bases from J, with 16 bases in between. The CDR3 is 17 amino acids. Germline loops: CDR1 MNHEY, CDR2 SVGEGT. DNA for the CDR3: TGTGCCAGCAGTTACGGAGCCCCCAGAGGCCTGAACACTGAAGCTTTCTTT. Translation: CASSYGAPRGLNTEAFF.

This clonotype turned up a few times. This rearrangement joins TRBV20-1 to TRBJ2-5, with D possibly matching TRBD1 (5 bases). CDR3 length equals 14 residues. V was cut by 0 bases and J by 0 bases, with 8 bases left in between. CDR1 and CDR2 (germline): DFQATT, SNEGSKA (reference sequence). As DNA, the CDR3 is TGCAGTGCTAGAGACAGGGTTTACCAAGAGACCCAGTACTTC. It yields the protein CSARDRVYQETQYF.

This clonotype was detected only a few times. The chain carries TRBV20-1 and TRBJ1-5, with D tentatively TRBD1 (5 bases). Trimming took off 0 bases at V and 5 bases at J, with 11 bases between the two ends. This CDR3 has 14 residues. The V gene's germline CDR1 is DFQATT and CDR2 SNEGSKA (reference sequence). CDR3 region: CSARDGTGHQPQHF. The CDR3, as DNA: TGCAGTGCTAGAGATGGTACAGGCCATCAGCCCCAGCATTTT.

Worth noting for this clonotype: A single base separates this from a much larger clone, so it may be a read error. The chain recombines TRBV10-1 with TRBJ2-1; D is unresolved. Germline CDR1 is WNHNN and CDR2 is SYGVQD (reference sequence). The CDR3 extends over 14 amino acids. CDR3 nucleotide sequence: TGCGCCAGGAGTGAGGAATACCCTTACAATGAGCAGTTCTTC. This codes for CARSEEYPYNEQFF.

Concerning this clonotype: This may stem from a read error, because a much larger clone lies one nucleotide away. The chain carries TRBV24-1 and TRBJ2-7, with D perhaps given as TRBD1 or TRBD2 (6 bases each). Per germline, CDR1 KGHDR and CDR2 SFDVKD. The CDR3 extends over 14 amino acids. This CDR3 reads CATSDGGGSYDQYF. The CDR3 DNA reads TGTGCCACCAGTGATGGAGGGGGGTCCTACGACCAGTACTTC.

In this sample, this clonotype turned up a few times. V usage is TRBV5-6 and J usage is TRBJ2-2, with D unclear. The length of the CDR3 is 16 residues. Germline loops: CDR1 SGHDT, CDR2 YYEEEE. Trimming took off 4 bases at V and 3 bases at J, with 16 bases between the two ends. CDR3 nucleotide sequence: TGTGCCAGCAGCCTGGCTGTTTTGGAGCACACCGGGGAGCTGTTTTTT. This codes for CASSLAVLEHTGELFF.

This clonotype was recorded at least ten times. The chain is built from TRBV5-1 and TRBJ2-3, with TRBD1 matching over 8 bases. The CDR3 loop spans 13 amino acids. The junction had 4 bases not matched to a gene; V was cut back by 0 bases and J by 10 bases. Germline values: CDR1 SGHRS, CDR2 YFSETQ. CDR3 amino acids: CASSLDGTGPQYF. CDR3 bases: TGCGCCAGCAGCTTGGACGGGACAGGACCGCAGTATTTT.

This clonotype was picked up many times. The rearrangement joins TRBV12-3 or TRBV12-4 to TRBJ2-7, with a weak D call TRBD2 (6 bases). V shed 2 bases and J shed 6 bases, with 8 bases lying between them. The CDR3 has 12 amino acids. The CDR3 spells CASSLLASEQYF. In DNA, the CDR3 is TGTGCCAGCAGTTTACTAGCGAGCGAGCAGTACTTC.

The sample holds many counts of this clonotype. This chain joins TRBV20-1 and TRBJ2-1; 7 positions match TRBD2. Germline CDR1 and CDR2: DFQATT and SNEGSKA (reference sequence). V gave up 0 bases and J gave up 0 bases; unmatched junction bases: 5. This CDR3 region has 16 residues. For the CDR3, the DNA is TGCAGTGCTAGAGATCGCGGCGGGAGCTCCTACAATGAGCAGTTCTTC. Translation: CSARDRGGSSYNEQFF.

At least ten counts were recorded for this clonotype. CDR3: CASSLTGGVSPLHF. The DNA of the CDR3 is TGCGCCAGCAGCTTGACAGGGGGCGTTTCACCCCTCCACTTT. The V call is TRBV5-1, the J call TRBJ1-6; 9 bases agree with TRBD1. V was clipped by 1 base and J by 9 bases; unmatched bases: 2. Per the germline V gene, CDR1 is SGHRS and CDR2 is YFSETQ. This CDR3 region has 14 residues.

This clonotype was observed at least ten times. The chain links TRBV5-6 to TRBJ2-7; D is perhaps TRBD1 (5 bases). With 5 bases removed from V and 1 base from J, the gap between germline ends came to 13 bases. Germline assignment: CDR1 SGHDT and CDR2 YYEEEE. CDR3 length: 14 amino acids. CDR3 loop: CASSLRQSSYEQYF. The DNA of the CDR3 is TGTGCCAGCAGTTTAAGACAGAGTTCCTACGAGCAGTACTTC.

This clonotype was recorded at least ten times. The chain couples TRBV7-6 to TRBJ2-5, with D unclear. Deletions cut 3 bases from V and 5 bases from J, with 7 bases between. The germline gives CDR1 SGHVS, CDR2 FNYEAQ. CDR3 length: 12 residues. The CDR3 nucleotides read TGTGCCAGCAGCTTTTACGGGGAGACCCAGTACTTC. Translating gives CASSFYGETQYF.

This clonotype was counted ten times or more. The chain carries TRBV11-2 and TRBJ2-1; tentatively, D is TRBD2 (5 bases). Germline loops: CDR1 SGHAT, CDR2 FQNNGV. The CDR3 has 15 residues. Trimming cost V 5 bases and J 0 bases, with 11 bases left between them. DNA of the CDR3: TGTGCCAGCAGCCATCTGGGGAGCTCCTACAATGAGCAGTTCTTC. The encoded protein is CASSHLGSSYNEQFF.

V usage is TRBV19 and J usage is TRBJ2-1; unclear D gene. V dropped 1 base and J dropped 8 bases, with 12 bases sitting between them. The CDR3 runs to 14 residues. The germline CDR1 and CDR2 sequences are LNHDA and SQIVND (reference sequence). Here the CDR3 reads CASSIGSRAYEQFF. The CDR3 region has the DNA TGTGCCAGTAGTATAGGGTCCAGAGCCTATGAGCAGTTCTTC. Full variable domain (remainder filled in from reference TRBV19 and TRBJ2-1): DGGITQSPKYLFRKEGQNVTLSCEQNLNHDAMYWYRQDPGQGLRLIYYSQIVNDFQKGDIAEGYSVSREKKESFPLTVTSAQKNPTAFYLCASSIGSRAYEQFFGPGTRLTVL.

This clonotype showed up many times. J is TRBJ2-3 and V is TRBV20-1, with D perhaps TRBD2 (6 bases). The ends were cut back, 1 base at V and 0 bases at J, with 14 bases in the middle. The germline CDR1 and CDR2 sequences are DFQATT and SNEGSKA (reference sequence). CDR3 size: 16 residues. The CDR3 nucleotides read TGCAGTGCTAGAGTACTAGCTTTTACTAGCACAGATACGCAGTATTTT. This encodes CSARVLAFTSTDTQYF.

This clonotype was counted between two and nine times. This chain links TRBV4-2 with TRBJ2-5; TRBD2 agrees at 9 bases. Germline V CDR1 and CDR2: LGHNA, YNFKEQ. The V segment lost 1 base and the J segment 2 bases; nucleotides outside the gene matches: 17. The CDR3 sequence is 20 residues long. For the CDR3, the DNA is TGTGCCAGCAGCCAAGTTAAGCGTTACGAGCGGGAGGTTTTTCAAGAGACCCAGTACTTC. Its protein product is CASSQVKRYEREVFQETQYF.

This clonotype was seen ten or more times. The chain has TRBV20-1 and TRBJ2-4; 8 nucleotides align to TRBD2. The V segment lost 3 bases and the J segment 1 base; nucleotides outside the gene matches: 5. The germline V gene has CDR1 DFQATT and CDR2 SNEGSKA (reference sequence). The CDR3 runs 15 residues. CDR3 nucleotides: TGCAGTGCTAGTATAACGGGAGGGGCCAAAAACATTCAGTACTTC. It specifies CSASITGGAKNIQYF.